Listed here are 14 T cell receptor beta chains from one sample, sequenced in a study of OX40 agonist ivuxolimab in advanced cancers. Libraries were prepared through the immunoSEQ multiplex PCR assay. TCRdb mirrors the immuneACCESS table, restricted to in-frame sequences. Some clones are absent from its copies; in checked studies, under half trace to an unresolved V gene, and the reason for the others is unknown. In all, the sample holds around 140,000 clones, and approximately 94% of those were seen once. Under 1.3% of the sample comes from the top ten. This specimen consisted of CD4+ or CD8+ T cells sorted from blood, obtained in a trial of the OX40 agonist ivuxolimab. The source of these receptors is an adult with an advanced solid tumor such as melanoma, head and neck, liver or kidney cancer.

The chain has TRBV4-1 and TRBJ2-1, with TRBD2 as a possible D gene (5 bases). CDR1 and CDR2 from the germline V gene are MGHRA and YSYEKL. V was cut by 0 bases and J by 0 bases, with 9 bases left in between. This CDR3 has 16 residues. The CDR3 DNA reads as TGCGCCAGCAGCCAAGATCCAGCGGCCTCCTACAATGAGCAGTTCTTC. Protein sequence: CASSQDPAASYNEQFF.

The CDR3 DNA is TGTGCCAGCAGTTTCCGTTCCGGTGAGCAGTTCTTC. Translated: CASSFRSGEQFF. This sequence joins TRBV28 and TRBJ2-1, with D unclear. Germline values: CDR1 MDHEN, CDR2 SYDVKM. The CDR3 runs to 12 residues. With 3 bases removed from V and 9 bases from J, the gap between germline ends came to 9 bases.

V is TRBV18 and J is TRBJ2-7; 10 bases align to TRBD1. After removal of 6 bases from V and 0 bases from J, the junction contained 8 bases not matched to a gene. There are 16 residues in the CDR3. Germline-derived CDR1 and CDR2 are KGHSH and LQKENI. In DNA form, the CDR3 reads TGTGCCAGCTCCCCCACCCGGGACAGGGGCTCCTACGAGCAGTACTTC. This sequence encodes CASSPTRDRGSYEQYF.

The chain joins TRBV4-3 to TRBJ1-2; D may be TRBD1 (6 bases). Germline assignment: CDR1 LGHNA and CDR2 YSLEER. V lost 0 bases, J lost 2 bases, and 19 bases lay in between. The CDR3 contains 18 residues. The DNA for the CDR3 is TGCGCCAGCAGCCAAGATTGGGGACATAGCGTTCTCAACTATGGCTACACCTTC. Translating gives CASSQDWGHSVLNYGYTF.

The chain links TRBV4-3 to TRBJ1-5, with a weak D call TRBD1 (6 bases). With 3 bases removed from V and 1 base from J, the gap between germline ends came to 13 bases. CDR3 length: 16 amino acids. Germline-derived CDR1 and CDR2 are LGHNA and YSLEER. The CDR3 sequence: CASSHPPRGSNQPQHF. The CDR3 DNA reads TGCGCCAGCAGCCACCCCCCGAGGGGGAGCAATCAGCCCCAGCATTTT.

J is TRBJ2-2 and V is TRBV19; 10 bases fit TRBD2. The CDR3 runs to 18 residues. The germline CDR1 and CDR2 sequences are LNHDA and SQIVND (reference sequence). V lost 0 bases and J lost 0; bases outside the gene matches: 4. The CDR3 protein is CASSIEVTSGPNTGELFF. CDR3 DNA: TGTGCCAGTAGTATAGAAGTGACTAGCGGGCCGAACACCGGGGAGCTGTTTTTT.

This sequence joins TRBV4-1 and TRBJ2-7, with 8 bases matching TRBD2. The CDR3 covers 18 residues. Germline loops: CDR1 MGHRA, CDR2 YSYEKL. Unmatched junction bases numbered 12, after V lost 2 bases and J lost 0 bases. CDR3 in DNA: TGCGCCAGCAGCCAACACCTCGCGGGAGGTACACTCTCCTACGAGCAGTACTTC. This codes for CASSQHLAGGTLSYEQYF.

This clone was seen a single time. The chain couples TRBV7-2 to TRBJ1-6; TRBD1 might be the D (6 bases). Trimming stripped 5 bases from V and 9 bases from J, with 14 bases between. The CDR3 is 14 residues long. CDR1 and CDR2 from the germline V gene are SGHTA and FQGNSA. The CDR3 DNA follows: TGTGCCAGCAGCCCAGGGGCCCAACCTTCACCCCTCCACTTT. Its translation: CASSPGAQPSPLHF.

In its sample, this clone was seen once. The gene calls are TRBV28 and TRBJ2-7, with TRBD1 matching over 9 bases. The CDR3 loop spans 15 amino acids. Per germline, CDR1 MDHEN and CDR2 SYDVKM. V trimming: 8 bases; J trimming: 1 base; junction bases outside the gene matches: 9. CDR3: CASSTPQGASYEQYF. The CDR3 nucleotides are TGTGCCAGCTCTACCCCACAGGGGGCGTCCTACGAGCAGTACTTC.

This chain links TRBV9 with TRBJ1-2, with D unclear. The CDR3 runs 13 residues. Germline V CDR1 and CDR2: SGDLS, YYNGEE. V was trimmed by 3 bases and J by 3 bases, leaving 9 bases between them. CDR3 in DNA: TGTGCCAGCAGCGCGACCGTTGACTATGGCTACACCTTC. It yields the protein CASSATVDYGYTF.

The chain carries TRBV15 and TRBJ1-1; D is possibly TRBD1 (5 bases). Germline CDR1 reads LNHNV; CDR2 reads YYDKDF (reference sequence). This CDR3 has 14 amino acids. V lost 1 base and J 5 bases, leaving 11 bases between the germline ends. The CDR3 here is CATSRATGGTEAFF. The CDR3 DNA is TGTGCCACCAGCAGAGCGACGGGGGGGACTGAAGCTTTCTTT. The variable domain in full, with the rest retrieved from reference TRBV15 and TRBJ1-1, is DAMVIQNPRYQVTQFGKPVTLSCSQTLNHNVMYWYQQKSSQAPKLLFHYYDKDFNNEADTPDNFQSRRPNTSFCFLDIRSPGLGDTAMYLCATSRATGGTEAFFGQGTRLTVV.

The chain links TRBV6-5 to TRBJ1-2, with D possibly matching TRBD1 (5 bases). The germline gives CDR1 MNHEY, CDR2 SVGAGI. CDR3 length: 15 residues. The V end lost 6 bases, the J end lost 2 bases, and 16 bases lay between the germline ends. The CDR3 nucleotides are TGTGCCAGCAGACGCAGGGAGGCCCGGAACTATGGCTACACCTTC. Its protein is CASRRREARNYGYTF.

This sequence joins TRBV19 and TRBJ2-5; 7 nucleotides line up with TRBD2. Trimming at V came to 4 bases and at J to 1 base, leaving 9 bases not matched to a gene. CDR3 size: 16 residues. Germline V lookup: CDR1 LNHDA, CDR2 SQIVND (reference sequence). CDR3 region: CASSRWDYPGQETQYF. CDR3 DNA: TGTGCCAGTAGTAGATGGGACTACCCCGGCCAAGAGACCCAGTACTTC.

The chain carries TRBV10-3 and TRBJ2-2, with 16 bases identical to TRBD2. V was clipped by 6 bases and J by 0 bases; unmatched bases: 4. Germline lookup yields CDR1 ENHRY and CDR2 SYGVKD. This CDR3 comprises 18 residues. This chain's CDR3 is CAIRGGLAGGSNTGELFF. CDR3 bases: TGTGCCATCAGAGGGGGACTAGCGGGAGGGTCGAACACCGGGGAGCTGTTTTTT.